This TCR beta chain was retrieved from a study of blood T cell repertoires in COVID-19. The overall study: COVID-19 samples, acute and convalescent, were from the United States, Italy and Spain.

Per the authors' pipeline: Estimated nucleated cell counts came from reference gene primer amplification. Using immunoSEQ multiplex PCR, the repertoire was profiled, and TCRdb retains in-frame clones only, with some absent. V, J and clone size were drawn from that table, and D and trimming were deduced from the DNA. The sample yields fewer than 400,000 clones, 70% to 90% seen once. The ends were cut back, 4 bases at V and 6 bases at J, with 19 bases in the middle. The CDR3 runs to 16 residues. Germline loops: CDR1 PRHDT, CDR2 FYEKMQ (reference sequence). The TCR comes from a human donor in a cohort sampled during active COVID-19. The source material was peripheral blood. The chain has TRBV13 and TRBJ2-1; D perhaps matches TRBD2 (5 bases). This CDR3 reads CASSSPGRKRANEQFF. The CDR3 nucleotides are TGTGCCAGCAGCTCCCCCGGGCGAAAGAGGGCCAATGAGCAGTTCTTC. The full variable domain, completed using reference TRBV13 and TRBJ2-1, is AAGVIQSPRHLIKEKRETATLKCYPIPRHDTVYWYQQGPGQDPQFLISFYEKMQSDKGSIPDRFSAQQFSDYHSELNMSSLELGDSALYFCASSSPGRKRANEQFFGPGTRLTVL.